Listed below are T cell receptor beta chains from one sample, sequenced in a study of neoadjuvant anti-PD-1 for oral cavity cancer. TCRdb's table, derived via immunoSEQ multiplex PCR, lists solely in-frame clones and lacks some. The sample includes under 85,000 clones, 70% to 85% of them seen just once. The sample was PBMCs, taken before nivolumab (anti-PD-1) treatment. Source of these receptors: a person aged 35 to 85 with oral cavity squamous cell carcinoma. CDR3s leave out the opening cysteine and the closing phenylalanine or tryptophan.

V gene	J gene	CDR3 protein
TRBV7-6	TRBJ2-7	ASSLYLGDEQY
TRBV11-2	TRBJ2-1	ASSLALSSYNEQF
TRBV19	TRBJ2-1	ASVGQGYNEQF
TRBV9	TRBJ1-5	ASSGGQKNQPQH
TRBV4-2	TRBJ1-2	ASSQLPGDSIYGYT
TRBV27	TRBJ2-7	ASSFTGSEQY
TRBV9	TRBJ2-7	ASSPTGTGGYEQY
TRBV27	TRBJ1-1	ASSPPGQGAVAF
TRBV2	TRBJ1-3	ASSDGGPGNTIY
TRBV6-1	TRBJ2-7	ASSRLAGDFYEQY
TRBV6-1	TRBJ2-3	ASNLAPVTDTQY
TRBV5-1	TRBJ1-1	ASSLWGGRNTEAF
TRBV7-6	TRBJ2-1	ASSPNGLAAYNEQF
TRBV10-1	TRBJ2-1	ASSEDGMGYNEQF
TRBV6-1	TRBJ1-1	ASSNEQNTEAF
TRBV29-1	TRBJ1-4	SVENARDRAEKLF
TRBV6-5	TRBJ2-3	ASSQIKGDTQY
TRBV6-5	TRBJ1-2	ASRTGEGAYGYT
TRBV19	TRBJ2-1	ASSIARQPYYNEQF
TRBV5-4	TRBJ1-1	ASSFGTPGTEAF
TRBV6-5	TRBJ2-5	ASSYRQEPPETQY
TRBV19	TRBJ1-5	ASSIAGLGQPQH
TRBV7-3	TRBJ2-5	ASSTRTGSETQY
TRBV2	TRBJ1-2	ASSQETAYGYT
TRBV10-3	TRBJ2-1	AISESREGYNEQF
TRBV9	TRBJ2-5	ASSPGLLGVSQETQY
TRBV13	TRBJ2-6	ASSVRRDRGSGANVLT
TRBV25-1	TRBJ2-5	ASSSQQGNQETQY
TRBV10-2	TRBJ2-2	ASSESSGEGTGELF
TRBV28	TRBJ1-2	ASPWDNYGYT
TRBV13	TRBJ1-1	ASSSPVQTGLEAF
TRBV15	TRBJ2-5	ATSREGQGAWETQY
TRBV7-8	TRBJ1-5	ASSLGGSPNQPQH
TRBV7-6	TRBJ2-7	ASSLVEGGLYEQY
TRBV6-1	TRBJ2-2	ASSEARPTFTGELF
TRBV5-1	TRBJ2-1	ASGTSGGYNEQF
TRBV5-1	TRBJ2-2	ASSTMAGGELF
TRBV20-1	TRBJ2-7	SARVDYEQY
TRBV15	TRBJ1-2	ATSRETAQGYT
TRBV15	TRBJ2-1	AIRDGLAGVERQF
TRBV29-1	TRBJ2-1	SVRPGGAREQF
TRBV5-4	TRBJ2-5	ASSWQGETQY
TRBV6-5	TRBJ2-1	ASSYSRAGGYNEQF
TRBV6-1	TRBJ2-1	AITPQGAGEQF
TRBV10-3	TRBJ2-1	AITASGKGNEQF
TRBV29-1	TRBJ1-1	SALHTNTEAF
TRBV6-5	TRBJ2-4	ASSDEGTKNIQY
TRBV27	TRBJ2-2	ASSLDAGELF
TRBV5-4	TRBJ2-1	ASSLADWASNEQF
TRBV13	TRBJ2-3	ASSLASGRVPSTDTQY